This note documents a single TCR beta chain sequence. Its antigen is unidentified. Whereas donors were nominally healthy upon sampling, unrecorded immune exposures were probable. The PCR had 60 Vbeta and 13 Jbeta primers. TCRdb's table, derived via immunoSEQ multiplex PCR, lists solely in-frame clones and lacks some. Of 150,000 to 200,000 clones listed, 75% are singletons. V lost 1 base to trimming and J lost 2 bases, with 15 bases between them. The CDR3 extends over 17 amino acids. CDR1 and CDR2 from the germline V gene are SGHRS and YFSETQ. The data stem from a study of cytomegalovirus exposure and HLA in healthy donors. In the study overall: Membership in the Caucasian-associated ancestry cluster was found for about 84% of a few hundred genotyped donors.

Study-level results: Indistinguishable V segments, including TRBV6-2 and TRBV6-3, were excluded.

The chain joins TRBV5-1 to TRBJ1-4; D remains unclear. This TCR was sampled from a male donor in good health and CMV-seronegative. The source material was PBMCs. CDR3 nucleotide sequence: TGCGCCAGCAGCTTGTTACCGCCGGGTAGCACTAATGAAAAACTGTTTTTT. Its translation is CASSLLPPGSTNEKLFF.